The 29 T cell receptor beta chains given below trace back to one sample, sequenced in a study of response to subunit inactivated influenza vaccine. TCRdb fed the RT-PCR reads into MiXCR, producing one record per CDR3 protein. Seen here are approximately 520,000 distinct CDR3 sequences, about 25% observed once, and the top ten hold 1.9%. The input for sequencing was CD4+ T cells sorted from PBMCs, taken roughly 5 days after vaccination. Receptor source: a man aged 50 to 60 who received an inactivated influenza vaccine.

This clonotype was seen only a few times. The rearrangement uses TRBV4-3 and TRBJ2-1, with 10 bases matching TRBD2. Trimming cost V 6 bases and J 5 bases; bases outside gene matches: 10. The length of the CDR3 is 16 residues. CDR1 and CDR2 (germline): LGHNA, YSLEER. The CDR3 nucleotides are TGCGCCAGCAGTCGCCCCGGGACTAGCGCACACAATGAGCAGTTCTTC. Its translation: CASSRPGTSAHNEQFF.

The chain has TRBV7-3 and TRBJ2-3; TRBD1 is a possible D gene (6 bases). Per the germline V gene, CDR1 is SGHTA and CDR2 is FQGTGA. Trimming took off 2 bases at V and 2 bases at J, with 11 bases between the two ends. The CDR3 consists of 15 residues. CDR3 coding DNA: TGTGCCAGCAGCTTATCCGGGACAAACACAGATACGCAGTATTTT. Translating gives CASSLSGTNTDTQYF.

Here the CDR3 reads CSAPSRGGETQYF. The CDR3 region has the DNA TGCAGCGCCCCCTCGAGGGGGGGAGAGACCCAGTACTTC. The rearrangement joins TRBV29-1 to TRBJ2-5; D may be TRBD2 (7 bases). The V gene lost 7 bases and the J gene lost 4 bases, with 16 bases spanning the gap. The CDR3 is 13 amino acids. Germline CDR1 SQVTM, CDR2 ANQGSEA. Supplemented by reference TRBV29-1 and TRBJ2-5, the full variable domain reads SAVISQKPSRDICQRGTSLTIQCQVDSQVTMMFWYRQQPGQSLTLIATANQGSEATYESGFVIDKFPISRPNLTFSTLTVSNMSPEDSSIYLCSAPSRGGETQYFGPGTRLLVL.

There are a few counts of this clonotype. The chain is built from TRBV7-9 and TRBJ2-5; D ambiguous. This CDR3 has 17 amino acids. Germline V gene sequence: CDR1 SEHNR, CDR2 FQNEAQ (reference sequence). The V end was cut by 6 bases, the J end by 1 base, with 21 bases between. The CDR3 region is CASRTVPVPGRQETQYF. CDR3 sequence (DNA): TGTGCCAGCAGAACAGTCCCCGTCCCAGGACGCCAAGAGACCCAGTACTTC.

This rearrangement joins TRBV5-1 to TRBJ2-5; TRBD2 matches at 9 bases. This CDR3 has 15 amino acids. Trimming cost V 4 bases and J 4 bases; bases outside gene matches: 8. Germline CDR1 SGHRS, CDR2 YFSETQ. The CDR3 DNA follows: TGCGCCAGCAGCCGCGGCGGGGGGGCAGGAGAGACCCAGTACTTC. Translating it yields CASSRGGGAGETQYF.

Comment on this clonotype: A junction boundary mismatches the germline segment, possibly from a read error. For the CDR3, the DNA is TGTGCCATCAGTGAATTGGGGCCGGGACAGGGGTTTTTGCACTTC. As protein: CAISELGPGQGFLHF. V is TRBV10-3 and J is TRBJ2-4, with TRBD1 matching over 10 bases. Germline V gene data show CDR1 as ENHRY and CDR2 as SYGVKD. This CDR3 has 15 residues.

The DNA of the CDR3 is TGTGCCAGCAACCTCGACGTCGACAATGAGCAGTTCTTC. Protein sequence: CASNLDVDNEQFF. V gene TRBV5-5 combines with J gene TRBJ2-1, with no clear D. Germline assignment: CDR1 SGHKS and CDR2 YYEKEE (reference sequence). V gave up 6 bases and J gave up 5 bases, with 12 bases separating them. The length of the CDR3 is 13 residues. The full variable domain, with the rest looked up from reference TRBV5-5 and TRBJ2-1, is DAGVTQSPTHLIKTRGQQVTLRCSPISGHKSVSWYQQVLGQGPQFIFQYYEKEERGRGNFPDRFSARQFPNYSSELNVNALLLGDSALYLCASNLDVDNEQFFGPGTRLTVL.

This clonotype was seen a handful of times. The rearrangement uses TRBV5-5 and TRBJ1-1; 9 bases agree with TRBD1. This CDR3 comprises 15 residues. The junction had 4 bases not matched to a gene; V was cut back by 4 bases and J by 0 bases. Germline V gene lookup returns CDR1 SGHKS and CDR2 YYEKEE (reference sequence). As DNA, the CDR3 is TGTGCCAGCAGCGTACAGGGGGCCCTGAACACTGAAGCTTTCTTT. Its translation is CASSVQGALNTEAFF.

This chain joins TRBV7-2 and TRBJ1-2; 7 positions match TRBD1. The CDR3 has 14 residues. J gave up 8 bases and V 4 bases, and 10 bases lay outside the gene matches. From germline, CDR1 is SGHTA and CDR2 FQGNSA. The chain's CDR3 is CASSYGTAKVGYTF. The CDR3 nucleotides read TGTGCCAGCAGCTACGGGACAGCCAAGGTCGGCTACACCTTC.

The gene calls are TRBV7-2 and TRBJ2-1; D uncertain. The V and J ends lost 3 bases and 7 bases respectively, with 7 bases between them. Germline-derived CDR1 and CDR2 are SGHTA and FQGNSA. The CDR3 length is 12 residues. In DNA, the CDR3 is TGTGCCAGCAGCTTCTTAATTAATGAGCAGTTCTTC. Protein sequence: CASSFLINEQFF.

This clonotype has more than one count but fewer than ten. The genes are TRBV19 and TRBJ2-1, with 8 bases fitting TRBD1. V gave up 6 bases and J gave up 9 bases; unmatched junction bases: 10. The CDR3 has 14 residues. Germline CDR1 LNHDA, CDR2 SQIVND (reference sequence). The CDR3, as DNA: TGTGCCAGTAGGAAGGACAGGGCGATAGGTGAGCAGTTCTTC. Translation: CASRKDRAIGEQFF.

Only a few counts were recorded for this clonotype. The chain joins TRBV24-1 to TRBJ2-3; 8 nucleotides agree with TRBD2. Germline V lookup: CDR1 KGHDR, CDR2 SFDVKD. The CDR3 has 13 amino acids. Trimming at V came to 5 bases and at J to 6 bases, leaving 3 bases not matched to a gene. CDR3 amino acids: CATSGAGVDTQYF. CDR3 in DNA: TGTGCCACCAGTGGAGCGGGGGTGGATACGCAGTATTTT.

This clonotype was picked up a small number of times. The CDR3 is CASIGTGAYEQYF. CDR3 sequence (DNA): TGTGCCAGCATTGGGACAGGAGCCTACGAGCAGTACTTC. The chain uses TRBV28 and TRBJ2-7; 8 bases agree with TRBD1. CDR1 is MDHEN and CDR2 is SYDVKM in the germline V gene. The CDR3 has 13 residues. The junction had 4 bases not matched to a gene; V was cut back by 7 bases and J by 2 bases.

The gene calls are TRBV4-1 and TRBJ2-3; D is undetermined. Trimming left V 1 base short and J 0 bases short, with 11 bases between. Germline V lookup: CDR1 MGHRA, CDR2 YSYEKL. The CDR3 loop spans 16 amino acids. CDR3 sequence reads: CASSQASSVSTDTQYF. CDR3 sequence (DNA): TGCGCCAGCAGCCAAGCCTCCAGCGTGAGCACAGATACGCAGTATTTT.

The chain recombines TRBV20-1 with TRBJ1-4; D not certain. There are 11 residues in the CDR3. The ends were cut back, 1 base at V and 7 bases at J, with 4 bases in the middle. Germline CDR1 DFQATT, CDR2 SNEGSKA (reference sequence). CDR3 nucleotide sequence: TGCAGTGCTAGAGTTGGTGAAAAACTGTTTTTT. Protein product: CSARVGEKLFF.

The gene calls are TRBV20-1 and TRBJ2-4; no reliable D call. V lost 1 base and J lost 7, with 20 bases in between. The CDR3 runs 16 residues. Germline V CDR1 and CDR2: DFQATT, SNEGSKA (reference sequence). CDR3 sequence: CSARVAARVGGNIQYF. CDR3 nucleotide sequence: TGCAGTGCTAGAGTGGCAGCGCGCGTTGGTGGGAACATTCAGTACTTC.

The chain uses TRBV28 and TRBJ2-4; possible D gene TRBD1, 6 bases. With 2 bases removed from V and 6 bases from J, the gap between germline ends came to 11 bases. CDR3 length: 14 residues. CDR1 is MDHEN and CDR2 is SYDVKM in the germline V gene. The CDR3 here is CASSLGQNGNIQYF. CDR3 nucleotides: TGTGCCAGCAGTTTAGGACAGAATGGAAACATTCAGTACTTC.

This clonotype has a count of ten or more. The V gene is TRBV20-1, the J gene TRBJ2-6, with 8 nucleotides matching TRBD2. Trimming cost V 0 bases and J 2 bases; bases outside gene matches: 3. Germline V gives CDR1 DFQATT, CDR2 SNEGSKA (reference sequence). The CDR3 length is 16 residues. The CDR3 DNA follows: TGCAGTGCTAGAGATTGGCGGGGGGCTGGGGCCAACGTCCTGACTTTC. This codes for CSARDWRGAGANVLTF.

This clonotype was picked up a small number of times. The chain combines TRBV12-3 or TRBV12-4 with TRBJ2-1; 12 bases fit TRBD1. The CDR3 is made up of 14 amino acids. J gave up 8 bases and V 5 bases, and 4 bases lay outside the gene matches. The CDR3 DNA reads TGTGCCAGCAGTCCGGGACAGGGGGCCGATGAGCAGTTCTTC. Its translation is CASSPGQGADEQFF.

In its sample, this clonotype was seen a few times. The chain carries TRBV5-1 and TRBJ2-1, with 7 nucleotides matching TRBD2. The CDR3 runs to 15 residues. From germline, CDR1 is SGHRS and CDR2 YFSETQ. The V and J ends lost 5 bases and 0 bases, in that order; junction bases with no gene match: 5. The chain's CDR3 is CASRLTSDSYNEQFF. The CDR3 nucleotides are TGCGCCAGCAGACTAACTAGCGACTCCTACAATGAGCAGTTCTTC. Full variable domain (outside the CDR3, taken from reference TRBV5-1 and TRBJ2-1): KAGVTQTPRYLIKTRGQQVTLSCSPISGHRSVSWYQQTPGQGLQFLFEYFSETQRNKGNFPGRFSGRQFSNSRSEMNVSTLELGDSALYLCASRLTSDSYNEQFFGPGTRLTVL.

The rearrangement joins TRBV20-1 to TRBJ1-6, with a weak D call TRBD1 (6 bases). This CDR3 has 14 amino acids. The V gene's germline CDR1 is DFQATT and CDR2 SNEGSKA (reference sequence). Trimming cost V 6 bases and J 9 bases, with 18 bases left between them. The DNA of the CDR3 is TGCAGTGCCACGGAGCCCAGGGGTAGTTCACCCCTCCACTTT. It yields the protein CSATEPRGSSPLHF.

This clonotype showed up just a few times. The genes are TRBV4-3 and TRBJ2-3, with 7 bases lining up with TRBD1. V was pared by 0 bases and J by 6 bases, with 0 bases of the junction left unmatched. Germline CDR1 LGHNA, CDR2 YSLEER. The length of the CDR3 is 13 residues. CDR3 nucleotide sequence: TGCGCCAGCAGCCAAGACAGGGGGGATACGCAGTATTTT. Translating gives CASSQDRGDTQYF.

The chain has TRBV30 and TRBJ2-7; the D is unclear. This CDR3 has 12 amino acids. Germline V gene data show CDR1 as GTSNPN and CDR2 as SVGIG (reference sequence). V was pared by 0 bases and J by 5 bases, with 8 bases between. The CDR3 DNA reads TGTGCCTGGAGTGTGACTCTGGACGAGCAGTACTTC. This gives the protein CAWSVTLDEQYF.

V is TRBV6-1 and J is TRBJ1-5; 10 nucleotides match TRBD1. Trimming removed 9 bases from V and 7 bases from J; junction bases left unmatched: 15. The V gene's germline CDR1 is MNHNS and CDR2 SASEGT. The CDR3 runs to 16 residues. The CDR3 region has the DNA TGTGCCAGTTCTCCCGTCGGGACAGGGGCGAAACAGCCCCAGCATTTT. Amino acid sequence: CASSPVGTGAKQPQHF.

The CDR3 nucleotides read TGTGCCAGCAGTGCTGCGGGGGGCTTTCAGTGGCAAGAGACCCAGTACTTC. Translation: CASSAAGGFQWQETQYF. This chain uses TRBV7-2 with TRBJ2-5, with 8 bases identical to TRBD2. Germline CDR1 is SGHTA and CDR2 is FQGNSA. CDR3 length: 17 residues. After removal of 6 bases from V and 2 bases from J, the junction contained 14 bases not matched to a gene.

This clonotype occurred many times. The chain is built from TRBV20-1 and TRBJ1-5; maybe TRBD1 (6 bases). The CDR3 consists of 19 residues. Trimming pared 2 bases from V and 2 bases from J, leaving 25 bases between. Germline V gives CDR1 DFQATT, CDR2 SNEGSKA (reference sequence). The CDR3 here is CSARPPPTGAVGRNQPQHF. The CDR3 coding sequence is TGCAGTGCTAGACCTCCACCGACAGGCGCCGTAGGGCGCAATCAGCCCCAGCATTTT.

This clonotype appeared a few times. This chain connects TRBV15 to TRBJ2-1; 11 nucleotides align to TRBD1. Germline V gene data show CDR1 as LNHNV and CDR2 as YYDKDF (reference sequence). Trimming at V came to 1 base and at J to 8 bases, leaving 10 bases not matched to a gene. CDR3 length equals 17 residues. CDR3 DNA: TGTGCCACCAGCAGAGGAATCCGGACAGGGGGCTTAGATGAGCAGTTCTTC. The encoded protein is CATSRGIRTGGLDEQFF.

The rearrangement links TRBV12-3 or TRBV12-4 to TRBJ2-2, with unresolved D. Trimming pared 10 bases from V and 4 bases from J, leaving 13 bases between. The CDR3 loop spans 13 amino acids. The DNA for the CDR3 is TGTGCCATCCCGGGCCCCGGCACCGGGGAGCTGTTTTTT. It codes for CAIPGPGTGELFF.

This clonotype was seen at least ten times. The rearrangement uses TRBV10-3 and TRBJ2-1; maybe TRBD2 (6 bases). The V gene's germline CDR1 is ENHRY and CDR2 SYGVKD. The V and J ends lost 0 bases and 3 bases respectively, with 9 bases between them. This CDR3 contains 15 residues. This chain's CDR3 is CAISESRENYNEQFF. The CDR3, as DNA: TGTGCCATCAGTGAGTCCCGGGAGAACTACAATGAGCAGTTCTTC.